The 27 T cell receptor beta chains below all came from one sample that was sequenced in a study of CD8 T cells in ankylosing spondylitis. TCRdb reprocessed the 5' RACE reads via MiXCR and lists one record per CDR3 protein. This table holds approximately 130,000 distinct CDR3 sequences, 9.3% found once. The sample consisted of blood, either unsorted or a sorted T cell fraction (not recorded which). Source of these receptors: a male donor with ankylosing spondylitis or in good health (not recorded which).

This clonotype was picked up many times. The chain links TRBV20-1 to TRBJ1-2; D unclear. Germline V gene lookup returns CDR1 DFQATT and CDR2 SNEGSKA (reference sequence). Trimming removed 7 bases at V and 2 bases at J, with 11 bases between. The CDR3 covers 12 residues. The CDR3 nucleotides read TGCAGTGGAGGACGGAAAAACTATGGCTACACCTTC. It codes for CSGGRKNYGYTF.

The V and J genes are TRBV7-2 and TRBJ2-1; D not resolved. Germline CDR1 reads SGHTA; CDR2 reads FQGNSA. This CDR3 region has 13 residues. V lost 4 bases and J 10 bases, leaving 14 bases between the germline ends. For the CDR3, the DNA is TGTGCCAGCAGCTCCTTGACCCCCCGGGAGCAGTTCTTC. This translates into CASSSLTPREQFF. Filled out from reference TRBV7-2 and TRBJ2-1, the complete variable domain reads GAGVSQSPSNKVTEKGKDVELRCDPISGHTALYWYRQSLGQGLEFLIYFQGNSAPDKSGLPSDRFSAERTGGSVSTLTIQRTQQEDSAVYLCASSSLTPREQFFGPGTRLTVL.

This clonotype was seen at least ten times. V usage is TRBV6-2 or TRBV6-3 and J usage is TRBJ2-1; 10 nucleotides line up with TRBD2. CDR1 and CDR2 (germline): MNHEY, SVGEGT. Unmatched junction bases numbered 10, after V lost 2 bases and J lost 0 bases. The CDR3 consists of 19 residues. As DNA, the CDR3 is TGTGCCAGCAGTTACGAAGCGGGAGGGCCTCTAAGCTCCTACAATGAGCAGTTCTTC. Translation gives CASSYEAGGPLSSYNEQFF.

The V gene is TRBV11-2, the J gene TRBJ2-7, with 10 bases lining up with TRBD1. Germline V gene lookup returns CDR1 SGHAT and CDR2 FQNNGV. With V trimmed by 4 bases and J by 7 bases, 7 bases remained unmatched. The CDR3 is 14 amino acids. For the CDR3, the DNA is TGTGCCAGCAGCTCCGGGACAGGGGTTGGTGAGCAGTACTTC. It encodes CASSSGTGVGEQYF.

In this sample, this clonotype turned up once. J is TRBJ1-5 and V is TRBV28; D unclear. Germline values: CDR1 MDHEN, CDR2 SYDVKM. V lost 4 bases, J lost 4 bases, and 11 bases lay in between. This CDR3 has 14 amino acids. CDR3 DNA: TGTGCCAGCAGTTCATGGGCGGAGAATCAGCCCCAGCATTTT. Protein: CASSSWAENQPQHF.

This clonotype was detected many times. The gene calls are TRBV27 and TRBJ1-2; D not certain. The CDR3 is 11 amino acids. Germline V gene sequence: CDR1 MNHEY, CDR2 SMNVEV (reference sequence). Trimming left V 5 bases short and J 4 bases short, with 5 bases between. The CDR3 here is CASSPPYGYTF. Written as DNA, the CDR3 is TGTGCCAGCAGTCCCCCCTATGGCTACACCTTC.

In the case of this clonotype: Relative to the germline gene, one junction end is altered; a read error may explain this. This CDR3 is CASGLAGPNTGELFF. CDR3 in DNA: TGTGCCAGCGGTTTAGCGGGGCCCAACACCGGGGAGCTGTTTTTT. This chain links TRBV12-3 or TRBV12-4 with TRBJ2-2, with 8 positions matching TRBD2. This CDR3 region has 15 residues.

In its sample, this clonotype was seen a few times. V gene TRBV14 combines with J gene TRBJ2-3; 7 bases match TRBD1. The junction had 12 bases not matched to a gene; V was cut back by 0 bases and J by 6 bases. CDR1 SGHDN and CDR2 FVKESK come from the germline V gene. CDR3 size: 17 residues. For the CDR3, the DNA is TGTGCCAGCAGCCAAGAGGGACAGCGACGACCTTTTGATACGCAGTATTTT. Its protein is CASSQEGQRRPFDTQYF.

This clonotype was counted many times. In DNA, the CDR3 is TGTGCCAGCAGTCTGCGACCACAGTTTACCGGGGAGCTGTTTTTT. Its translation: CASSLRPQFTGELFF. The V and J genes are TRBV12-3 or TRBV12-4 and TRBJ2-2; no clear D gene. The CDR3 is 15 residues long. Trimming removed 5 bases from V and 5 bases from J, with 15 bases in between.

This clonotype was observed a handful of times. Given a much more abundant clone one base away, this may be a read error. The chain couples TRBV2 to TRBJ2-7; no clear D gene. The CDR3 consists of 15 residues. CDR1 and CDR2 (germline): SNHLY, FYNNEI. Deletions cut 0 bases from V and 9 bases from J, with 18 bases between. CDR3 DNA sequence: TGTGCCAGCAGTGAAGCGCTTCCGAGCACTCGCAGGCAGTACTTC. As protein: CASSEALPSTRRQYF.

In its sample, this clonotype was seen many times. This rearrangement joins TRBV7-2 to TRBJ2-7; 9 bases are a match to TRBD2. The CDR3 loop spans 16 amino acids. The J segment lost 3 bases and the V segment lost 5 bases, leaving 11 bases of the junction unmatched. Germline CDR1 and CDR2: SGHTA and FQGNSA. The DNA of the CDR3 is TGTGCCAGCAGCGAAGATAGCGGGAGCCCACACTACGAGCAGTACTTC. It codes for CASSEDSGSPHYEQYF.

This clonotype has ten or more counts. The chain combines TRBV6-2 or TRBV6-3 with TRBJ1-5; no reliable D call. The germline V gene encodes CDR1 MNHEY and CDR2 SVGEGT. With 6 bases removed from V and 0 bases from J, the gap between germline ends came to 12 bases. The CDR3 has 15 amino acids. Here the CDR3 reads CASRNKLYSNQPQHF. The CDR3 nucleotides read TGTGCCAGCAGAAACAAGCTCTATAGCAATCAGCCCCAGCATTTT.

This clonotype was seen ten or more times. The chain employs TRBV29-1 and TRBJ2-2, with D maybe TRBD2 (6 bases). The V end was cut by 3 bases, the J end by 7 bases, with 15 bases between. The CDR3 is 14 residues long. Germline CDR1 and CDR2: SQVTM and ANQGSEA. The CDR3 DNA reads as TGCAGCGTTGATAGGGGAGGCGCCGGCGGGGAGCTGTTTTTT. Translated: CSVDRGGAGGELFF.

This clonotype came up many times. CDR3 amino acids: CASSLETGFVGELFF. CDR3 bases: TGTGCCAGCAGCTTGGAAACAGGGTTCGTCGGGGAGCTGTTTTTT. V gene TRBV7-9 combines with J gene TRBJ2-2; D perhaps matches TRBD1 (6 bases). CDR3 length: 15 residues. Germline-derived CDR1 and CDR2 are SEHNR and FQNEAQ (reference sequence). Trimming took 3 bases from V and 7 from J, leaving 15 bases between them.

This clonotype was observed at least ten times. The V call is TRBV12-3 or TRBV12-4, the J call TRBJ1-6; D possibly corresponds to TRBD1 (5 bases). The CDR3 length is 14 residues. Trimming stripped 5 bases from V and 3 bases from J, with 8 bases between. For the CDR3, the DNA is TGTGCCAGCAGTCGACAGCTCTATAATTCACCCCTCCACTTT. It specifies CASSRQLYNSPLHF.

This clonotype was picked up a small number of times. This chain connects TRBV20-1 to TRBJ2-2, with 8 bases that match TRBD2. This CDR3 has 15 residues. Germline trimming cut 1 base from V and 6 bases from J; bases unmatched to any gene: 7. CDR1 is DFQATT, CDR2 SNEGSKA, per germline (reference sequence). For the CDR3, the DNA is TGCAGTGCTAGAGCGGGAGGGGGGAGGGCCGGGGAGCTGTTTTTT. Amino acids: CSARAGGGRAGELFF.

The V and J genes are TRBV5-1 and TRBJ2-7; 9 positions match TRBD2. The V gene end was trimmed by 4 bases and the J gene end by 3 bases; junction bases not matched to a gene: 14. The CDR3 is made up of 17 amino acids. Germline V gene lookup returns CDR1 SGHRS and CDR2 YFSETQ. The CDR3 DNA reads as TGCGCCAGCAGCCGCGGGACTAGCACTGGTTTAGGCTACGAGCAGTACTTC. Its protein product is CASSRGTSTGLGYEQYF. Together with reference TRBV5-1 and TRBJ2-7, the CDR3 gives the full variable domain: KAGVTQTPRYLIKTRGQQVTLSCSPISGHRSVSWYQQTPGQGLQFLFEYFSETQRNKGNFPGRFSGRQFSNSRSEMNVSTLELGDSALYLCASSRGTSTGLGYEQYFGPGTRLTVT.

The chain links TRBV5-1 to TRBJ2-5; 7 bases are a match to TRBD1. V was clipped by 0 bases and J by 5 bases; unmatched bases: 19. The CDR3 runs 19 residues. Germline V gene lookup returns CDR1 SGHRS and CDR2 YFSETQ. The CDR3 DNA sequence: TGCGCCAGCAGCTTGGCCATCCTGTCCCGGGACAGCGCCCTGGAGACCCAGTACTTC. Encoded protein: CASSLAILSRDSALETQYF.

This clonotype was observed at least ten times. The chain links TRBV20-1 to TRBJ2-7; the match to TRBD1 covers 8 bases. CDR3 length: 14 residues. From germline, CDR1 is DFQATT and CDR2 SNEGSKA (reference sequence). J gave up 4 bases and V 6 bases, and 11 bases lay outside the gene matches. CDR3 in DNA: TGCAGTGCCAACACAGACAGGGGTGATTACGAGCAGTACTTC. Translating gives CSANTDRGDYEQYF.

The V gene is TRBV3-1, the J gene TRBJ2-7; D gene ambiguous. V lost 2 bases and J lost 3, with 11 bases in between. The germline V gene has CDR1 LGHDT and CDR2 YNNKEL (reference sequence). This CDR3 region has 14 residues. The CDR3 here is CASSQSSTSYEQYF. The CDR3 DNA reads as TGTGCCAGCAGCCAAAGTAGCACGAGCTACGAGCAGTACTTC.

At least ten counts were recorded for this clonotype. The chain has TRBV12-3 or TRBV12-4 and TRBJ2-5; possible D gene TRBD2, 5 bases. CDR3 length equals 13 residues. Trimming removed 6 bases at V and 0 bases at J, with 8 bases between. CDR3: CASRSSNQETQYF. CDR3 DNA: TGTGCCAGCAGATCTAGCAACCAAGAGACCCAGTACTTC.

This clonotype was counted ten times or more. This rearrangement joins TRBV11-2 to TRBJ2-2; 12 bases agree with TRBD2. V lost 8 bases, J lost 2 bases, and 12 bases stayed unmatched. The germline V gene encodes CDR1 SGHAT and CDR2 FQNNGV. CDR3 length equals 18 residues. CDR3 sequence: CASGSPFGLAGNTGELFF. The CDR3 bases are TGTGCCAGCGGATCCCCGTTTGGACTAGCGGGAAACACCGGGGAGCTGTTTTTT.

This clonotype was observed many times. The chain couples TRBV11-2 to TRBJ2-3, with 10 bases identical to TRBD2. The CDR3 is made up of 20 amino acids. The germline V gene has CDR1 SGHAT and CDR2 FQNNGV. V gave up 3 bases and J gave up 0 bases; unmatched junction bases: 15. CDR3 nucleotide sequence: TGTGCCAGCAGCTTCAGATTAGGACTAGCGGAAAGGACTAGCACAGATACGCAGTATTTT. Amino acid sequence: CASSFRLGLAERTSTDTQYF. The entire variable domain, with the rest obtained from reference TRBV11-2 and TRBJ2-3, is as follows: EAGVAQSPRYKIIEKRQSVAFWCNPISGHATLYWYQQILGQGPKLLIQFQNNGVVDDSQLPKDRFSAERLKGVDSTLKIQPAKLEDSAVYLCASSFRLGLAERTSTDTQYFGPGTRLTVL.

This clonotype was found many times. This chain joins TRBV12-3 or TRBV12-4 and TRBJ1-5; D gene unclear. The CDR3 length is 14 residues. V lost 5 bases, J lost 7 bases, and 15 bases lay in between. The CDR3 nucleotides are TGTGCCAGCAGTGGTACTCCCCGATTCCAGCCCCAGCATTTT. This gives the protein CASSGTPRFQPQHF.

At least ten counts were recorded for this clonotype. This chain links TRBV20-1 with TRBJ1-1; D unresolved. This CDR3 spans 11 amino acids. Germline CDR1 reads DFQATT; CDR2 reads SNEGSKA (reference sequence). The V end was cut by 6 bases, the J end by 1 base, with 6 bases between. CDR3 nucleotide sequence: TGCAGTGCCGGGCCGAACACTGAAGCTTTCTTT. Residues: CSAGPNTEAFF.

Ten or more counts support this clonotype. The chain uses TRBV29-1 and TRBJ2-7; D is perhaps TRBD1 (5 bases). V gave up 0 bases and J gave up 4 bases, with 16 bases separating them. Germline CDR1 SQVTM, CDR2 ANQGSEA. The CDR3 loop spans 15 amino acids. Here the CDR3 reads CSVEEPGLRKYEQYF. CDR3 nucleotides: TGCAGCGTTGAAGAGCCAGGGCTAAGGAAATACGAGCAGTACTTC.

Many counts were recorded for this clonotype. The genes are TRBV5-1 and TRBJ2-3, with D tentatively TRBD1 or TRBD2 (6 bases each). This CDR3 region has 14 residues. Germline CDR1 and CDR2: SGHRS and YFSETQ. V gave up 5 bases and J gave up 6 bases, with 16 bases separating them. The CDR3 DNA sequence: TGCGCCAGCAGTTATGCAGGGGAGGCGGATACGCAGTATTTT. Amino acids: CASSYAGEADTQYF. Drawing the rest from reference TRBV5-1 and TRBJ2-3, the complete variable domain is KAGVTQTPRYLIKTRGQQVTLSCSPISGHRSVSWYQQTPGQGLQFLFEYFSETQRNKGNFPGRFSGRQFSNSRSEMNVSTLELGDSALYLCASSYAGEADTQYFGPGTRLTVL.